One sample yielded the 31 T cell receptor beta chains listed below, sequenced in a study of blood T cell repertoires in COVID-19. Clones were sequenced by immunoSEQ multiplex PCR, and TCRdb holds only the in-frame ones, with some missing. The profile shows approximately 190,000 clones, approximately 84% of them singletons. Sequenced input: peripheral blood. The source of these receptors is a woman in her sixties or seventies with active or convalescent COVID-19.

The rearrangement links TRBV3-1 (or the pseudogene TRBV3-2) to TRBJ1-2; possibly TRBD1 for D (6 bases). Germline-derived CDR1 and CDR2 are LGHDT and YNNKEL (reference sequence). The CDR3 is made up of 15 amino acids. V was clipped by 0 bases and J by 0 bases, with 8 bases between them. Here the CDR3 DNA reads TGTGCCAGCAGCCAAGACCAGGGGACTAACTATGGCTACACCTTC. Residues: CASSQDQGTNYGYTF.

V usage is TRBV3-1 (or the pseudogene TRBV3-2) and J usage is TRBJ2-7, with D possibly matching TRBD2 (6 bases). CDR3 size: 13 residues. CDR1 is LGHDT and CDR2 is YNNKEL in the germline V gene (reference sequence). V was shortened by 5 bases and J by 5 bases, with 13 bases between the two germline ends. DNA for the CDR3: TGTGCCAGCAGCTTGCTGGGGGGTCACGAGCAGTACTTC. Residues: CASSLLGGHEQYF.

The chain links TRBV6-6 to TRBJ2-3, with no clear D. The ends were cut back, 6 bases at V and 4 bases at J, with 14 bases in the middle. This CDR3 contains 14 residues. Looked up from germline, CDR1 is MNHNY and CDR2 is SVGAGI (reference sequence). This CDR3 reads CASSLLGVPDTQYF. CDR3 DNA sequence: TGTGCCAGCAGCCTTCTTGGAGTCCCAGATACGCAGTATTTT.

The CDR3 DNA is TGTGCCAGCAGTAAAAAGACTAGCGGGATTGGGTCTAGCACAGATACGCAGTATTTT. As protein: CASSKKTSGIGSSTDTQYF. V usage is TRBV2 and J usage is TRBJ2-3; 11 bases align to TRBD2. Trimming cost V 5 bases and J 0 bases; bases outside gene matches: 13. The germline V gene encodes CDR1 SNHLY and CDR2 FYNNEI. The CDR3 consists of 19 residues.

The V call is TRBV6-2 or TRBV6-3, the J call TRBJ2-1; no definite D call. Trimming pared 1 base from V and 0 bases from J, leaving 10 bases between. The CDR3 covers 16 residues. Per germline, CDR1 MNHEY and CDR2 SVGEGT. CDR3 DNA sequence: TGTGCCAGCAGTTACTTGCTGGCCATCTCCTACAATGAGCAGTTCTTC. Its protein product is CASSYLLAISYNEQFF.

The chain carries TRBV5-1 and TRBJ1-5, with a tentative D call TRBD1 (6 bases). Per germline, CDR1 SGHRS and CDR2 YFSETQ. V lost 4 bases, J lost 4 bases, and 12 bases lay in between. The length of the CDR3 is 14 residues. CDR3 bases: TGCGCCAGCAGCCCGGACAGCGAAAATCAGCCCCAGCATTTT. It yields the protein CASSPDSENQPQHF.

DNA for the CDR3: TGTGCCAGCTCGCCGGGGACAGGAACCTACAATGAGCAGTTCTTC. Translating it yields CASSPGTGTYNEQFF. The chain is built from TRBV18 and TRBJ2-1, with 8 bases aligning to TRBD1. The CDR3 has 15 residues. Per the germline V gene, CDR1 is KGHSH and CDR2 is LQKENI. Trimming removed 6 bases from V and 2 bases from J; junction bases left unmatched: 6.

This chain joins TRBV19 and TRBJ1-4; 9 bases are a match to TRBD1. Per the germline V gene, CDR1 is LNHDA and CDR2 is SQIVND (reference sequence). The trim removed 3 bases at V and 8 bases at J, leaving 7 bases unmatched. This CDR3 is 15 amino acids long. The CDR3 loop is CASSMGDRVEEKLFF. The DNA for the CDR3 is TGTGCCAGTAGTATGGGGGACAGGGTGGAGGAAAAACTGTTTTTT.

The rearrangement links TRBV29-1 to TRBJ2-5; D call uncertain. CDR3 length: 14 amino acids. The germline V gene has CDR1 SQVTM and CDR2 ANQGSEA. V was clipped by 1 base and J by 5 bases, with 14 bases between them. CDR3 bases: TGCAGCGTTGAAGTCCATCGTGTCGGGGAGACCCAGTACTTC. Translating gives CSVEVHRVGETQYF.

The DNA for the CDR3 is TGTGCCAGCAGCGAGACTAGCGGGAGAGGCAATGAGCAGTTCTTC. Protein sequence: CASSETSGRGNEQFF. The gene calls are TRBV9 and TRBJ2-1, with TRBD2 matching 12 bases. The V gene's germline CDR1 is SGDLS and CDR2 YYNGEE. V lost 3 bases, J lost 6 bases, and 4 bases stayed unmatched. The CDR3 extends over 15 amino acids.

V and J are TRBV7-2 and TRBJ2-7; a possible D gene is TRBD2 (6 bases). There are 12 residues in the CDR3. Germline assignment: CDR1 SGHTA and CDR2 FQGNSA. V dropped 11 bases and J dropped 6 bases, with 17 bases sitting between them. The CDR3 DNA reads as TGTGCCGTACGGAGGGACTCCCCCGAGCAGTACTTC. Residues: CAVRRDSPEQYF.

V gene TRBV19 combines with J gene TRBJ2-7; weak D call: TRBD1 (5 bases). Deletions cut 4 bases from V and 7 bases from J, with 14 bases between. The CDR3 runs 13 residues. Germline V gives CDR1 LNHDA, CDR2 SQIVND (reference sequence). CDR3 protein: CASSTFPRTEQYF. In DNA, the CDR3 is TGTGCCAGTAGTACCTTTCCCCGGACAGAGCAGTACTTC.

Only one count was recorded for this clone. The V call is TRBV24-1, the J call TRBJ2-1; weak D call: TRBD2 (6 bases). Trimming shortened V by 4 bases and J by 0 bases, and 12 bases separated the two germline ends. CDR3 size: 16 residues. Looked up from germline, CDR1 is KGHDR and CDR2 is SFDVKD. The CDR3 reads CATSDPGGSSYNEQFF. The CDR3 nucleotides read TGTGCCACCAGTGACCCCGGAGGGAGCTCCTACAATGAGCAGTTCTTC.

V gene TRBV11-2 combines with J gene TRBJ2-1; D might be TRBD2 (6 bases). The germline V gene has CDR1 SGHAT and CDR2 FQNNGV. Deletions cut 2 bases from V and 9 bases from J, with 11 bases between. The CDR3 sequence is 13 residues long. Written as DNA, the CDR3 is TGTGCCAGCAGCTTATTCGGGAGAGGTGAGCAGTTCTTC. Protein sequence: CASSLFGRGEQFF.

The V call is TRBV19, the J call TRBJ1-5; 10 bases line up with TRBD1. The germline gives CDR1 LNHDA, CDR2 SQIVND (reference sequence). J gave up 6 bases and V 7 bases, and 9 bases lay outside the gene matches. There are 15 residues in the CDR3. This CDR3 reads CASTLDRGLGQPQHF. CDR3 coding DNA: TGTGCCAGTACCCTAGACAGGGGGCTAGGTCAGCCCCAGCATTTT. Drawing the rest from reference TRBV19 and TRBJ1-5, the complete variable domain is DGGITQSPKYLFRKEGQNVTLSCEQNLNHDAMYWYRQDPGQGLRLIYYSQIVNDFQKGDIAEGYSVSREKKESFPLTVTSAQKNPTAFYLCASTLDRGLGQPQHFGDGTRLSIL.

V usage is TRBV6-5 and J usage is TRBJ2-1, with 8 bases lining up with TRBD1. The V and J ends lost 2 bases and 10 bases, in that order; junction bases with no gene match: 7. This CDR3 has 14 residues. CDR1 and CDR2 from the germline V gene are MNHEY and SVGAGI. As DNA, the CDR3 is TGTGCCAGCAGTTACCTCGACAGGGGCGGAGAGCAGTTCTTC. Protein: CASSYLDRGGEQFF.

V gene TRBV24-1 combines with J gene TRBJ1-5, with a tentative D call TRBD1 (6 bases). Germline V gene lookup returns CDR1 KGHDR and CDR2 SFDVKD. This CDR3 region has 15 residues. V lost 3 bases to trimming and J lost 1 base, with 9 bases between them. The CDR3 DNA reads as TGTGCCACCAGTGATAATGACAGGAGCAATCAGCCCCAGCATTTT. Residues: CATSDNDRSNQPQHF.

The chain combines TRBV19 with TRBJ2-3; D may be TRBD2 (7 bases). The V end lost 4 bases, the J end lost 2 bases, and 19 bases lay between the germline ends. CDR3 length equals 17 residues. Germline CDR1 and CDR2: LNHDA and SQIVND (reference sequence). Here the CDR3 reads CASSRGRGASTTDTQYF. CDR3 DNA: TGTGCCAGTAGTAGAGGGAGGGGGGCTTCAACCACAGATACGCAGTATTTT.

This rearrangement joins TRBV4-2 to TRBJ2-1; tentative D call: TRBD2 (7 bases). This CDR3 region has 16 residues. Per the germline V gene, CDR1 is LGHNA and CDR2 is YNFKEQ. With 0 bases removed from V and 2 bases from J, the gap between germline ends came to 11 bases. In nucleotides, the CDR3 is TGTGCCAGCAGCCAAGATAGGGGGGGCGCCTACAATGAGCAGTTCTTC. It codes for CASSQDRGGAYNEQFF.

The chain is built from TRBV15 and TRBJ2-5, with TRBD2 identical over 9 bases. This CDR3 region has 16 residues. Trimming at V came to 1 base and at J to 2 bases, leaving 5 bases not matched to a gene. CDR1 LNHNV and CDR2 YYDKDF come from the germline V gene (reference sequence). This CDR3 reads CATSRGGLALQETQYF. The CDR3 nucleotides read TGTGCCACCAGCAGAGGAGGACTAGCGCTGCAAGAGACCCAGTACTTC.

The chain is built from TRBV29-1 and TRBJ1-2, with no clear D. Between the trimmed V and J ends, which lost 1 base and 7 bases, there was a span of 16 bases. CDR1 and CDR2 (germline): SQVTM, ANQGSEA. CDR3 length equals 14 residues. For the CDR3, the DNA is TGCAGCGTTGAAGGGATCCGGGATTATAGTGGCTACACCTTC. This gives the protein CSVEGIRDYSGYTF.

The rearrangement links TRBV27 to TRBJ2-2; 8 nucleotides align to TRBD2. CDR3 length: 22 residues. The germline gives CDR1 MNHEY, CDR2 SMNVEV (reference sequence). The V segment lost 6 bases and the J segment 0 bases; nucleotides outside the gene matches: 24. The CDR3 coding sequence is TGTGCCAGCAGAGTTCTTCCCCGTGGACTGGAATTAGCGGGGACGAACACCGGGGAGCTGTTTTTT. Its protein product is CASRVLPRGLELAGTNTGELFF.

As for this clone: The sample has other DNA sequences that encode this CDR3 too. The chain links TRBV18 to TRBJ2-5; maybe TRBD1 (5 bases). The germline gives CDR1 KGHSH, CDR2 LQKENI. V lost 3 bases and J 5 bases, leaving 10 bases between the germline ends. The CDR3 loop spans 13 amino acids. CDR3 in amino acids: CASSPQGGETQYF. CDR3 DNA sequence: TGTGCCAGCTCACCGCAGGGTGGGGAGACCCAGTACTTC.

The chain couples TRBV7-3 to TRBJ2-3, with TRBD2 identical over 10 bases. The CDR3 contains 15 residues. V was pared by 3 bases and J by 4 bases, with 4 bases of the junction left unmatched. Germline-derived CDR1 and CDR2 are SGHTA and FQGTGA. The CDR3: CASSFLGLAADTQYF. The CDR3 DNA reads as TGTGCCAGCAGCTTTCTAGGACTAGCGGCAGATACGCAGTATTTT.

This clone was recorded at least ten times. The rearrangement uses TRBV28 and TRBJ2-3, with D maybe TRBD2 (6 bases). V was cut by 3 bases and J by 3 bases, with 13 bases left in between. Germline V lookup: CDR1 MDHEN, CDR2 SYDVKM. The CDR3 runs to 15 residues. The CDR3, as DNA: TGTGCCAGCAGTTTTAAACTAGCCTCAACAGATACGCAGTATTTT. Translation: CASSFKLASTDTQYF.

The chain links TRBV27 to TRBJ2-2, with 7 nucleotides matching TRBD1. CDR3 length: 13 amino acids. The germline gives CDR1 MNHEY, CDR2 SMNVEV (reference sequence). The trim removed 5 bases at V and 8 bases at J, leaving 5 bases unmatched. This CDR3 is CASSDRVWGELFF. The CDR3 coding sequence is TGTGCCAGCAGTGACAGGGTTTGGGGGGAGCTGTTTTTT.

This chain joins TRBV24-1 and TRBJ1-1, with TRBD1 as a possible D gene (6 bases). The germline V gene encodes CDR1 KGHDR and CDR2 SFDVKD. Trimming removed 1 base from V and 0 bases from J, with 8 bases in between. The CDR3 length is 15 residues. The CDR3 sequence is CATSDFGTLNTEAFF. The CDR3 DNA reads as TGTGCCACCAGTGATTTTGGGACATTGAACACTGAAGCTTTCTTT.

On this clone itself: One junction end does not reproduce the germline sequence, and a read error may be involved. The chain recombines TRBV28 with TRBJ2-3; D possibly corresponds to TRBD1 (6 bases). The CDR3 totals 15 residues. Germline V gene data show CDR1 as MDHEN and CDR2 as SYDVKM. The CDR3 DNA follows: TGTGCCAGCAGCCTACGTCCCCCTACGACAGGTACGCAGTATTTT. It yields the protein CASSLRPPTTGTQYF.

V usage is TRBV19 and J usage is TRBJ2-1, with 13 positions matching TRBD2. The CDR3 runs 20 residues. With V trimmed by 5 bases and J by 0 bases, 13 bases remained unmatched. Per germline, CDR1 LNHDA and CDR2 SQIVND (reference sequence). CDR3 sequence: CASSAPPGTSGISSYNEQFF. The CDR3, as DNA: TGTGCCAGTAGTGCGCCCCCCGGGACTAGCGGGATTAGCTCCTACAATGAGCAGTTCTTC.

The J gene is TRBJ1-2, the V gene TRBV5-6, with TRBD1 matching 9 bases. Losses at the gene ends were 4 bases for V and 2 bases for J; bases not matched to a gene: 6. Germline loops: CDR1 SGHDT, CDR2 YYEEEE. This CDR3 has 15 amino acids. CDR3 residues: CASSLTGGRNYGYTF. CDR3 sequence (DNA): TGTGCCAGCAGCCTCACAGGGGGCCGGAACTATGGCTACACCTTC.

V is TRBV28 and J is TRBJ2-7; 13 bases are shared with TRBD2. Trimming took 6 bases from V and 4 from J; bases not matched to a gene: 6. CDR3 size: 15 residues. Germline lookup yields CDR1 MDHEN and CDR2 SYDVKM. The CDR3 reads CASSPRLAGGYEQYF. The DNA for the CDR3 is TGTGCCAGCAGCCCTCGACTAGCGGGAGGTTACGAGCAGTACTTC.